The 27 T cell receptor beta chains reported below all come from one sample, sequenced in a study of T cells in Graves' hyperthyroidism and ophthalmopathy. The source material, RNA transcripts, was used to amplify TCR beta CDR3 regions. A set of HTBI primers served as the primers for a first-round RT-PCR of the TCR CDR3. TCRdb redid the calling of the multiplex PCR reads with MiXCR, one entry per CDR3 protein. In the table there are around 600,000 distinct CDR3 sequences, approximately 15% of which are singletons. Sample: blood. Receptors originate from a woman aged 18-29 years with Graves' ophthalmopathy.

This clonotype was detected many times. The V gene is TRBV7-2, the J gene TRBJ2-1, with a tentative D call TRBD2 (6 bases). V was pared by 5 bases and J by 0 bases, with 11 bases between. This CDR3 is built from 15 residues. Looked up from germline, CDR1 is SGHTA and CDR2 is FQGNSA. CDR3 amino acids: CASSIGGVSYNEQFF. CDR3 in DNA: TGTGCCAGCAGCATCGGGGGAGTCTCCTACAATGAGCAGTTCTTC.

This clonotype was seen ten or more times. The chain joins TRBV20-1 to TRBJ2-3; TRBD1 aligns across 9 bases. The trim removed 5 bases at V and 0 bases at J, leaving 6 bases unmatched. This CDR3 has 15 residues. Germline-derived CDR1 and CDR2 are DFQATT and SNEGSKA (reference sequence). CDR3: CSAASGTGSTDTQYF. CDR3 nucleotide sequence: TGCAGTGCTGCGTCCGGGACAGGGAGCACAGATACGCAGTATTTT.

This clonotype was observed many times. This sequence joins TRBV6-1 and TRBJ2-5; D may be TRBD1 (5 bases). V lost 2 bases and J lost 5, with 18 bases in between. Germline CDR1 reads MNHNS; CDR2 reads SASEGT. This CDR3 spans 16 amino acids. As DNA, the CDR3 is TGTGCCAGCAGTGAAACGCAGGCCATAGGGGCGGAGACCCAGTACTTC. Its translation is CASSETQAIGAETQYF.

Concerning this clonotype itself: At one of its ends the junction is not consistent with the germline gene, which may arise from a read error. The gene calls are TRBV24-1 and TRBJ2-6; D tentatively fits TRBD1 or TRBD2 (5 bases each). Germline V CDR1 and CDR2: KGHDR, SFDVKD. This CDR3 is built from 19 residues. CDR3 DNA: TGTGCCACCAGTGACGGTCGGGACGCATCTTTCTCTGCGGCCAACGTCCTGACTTTC. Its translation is CATSDGRDASFSAANVLTF.

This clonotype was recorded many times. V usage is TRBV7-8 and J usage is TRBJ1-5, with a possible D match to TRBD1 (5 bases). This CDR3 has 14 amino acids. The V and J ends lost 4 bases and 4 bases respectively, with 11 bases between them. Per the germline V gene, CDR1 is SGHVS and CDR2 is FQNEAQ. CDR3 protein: CASSYGTVNQPQHF. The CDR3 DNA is TGTGCCAGCAGCTACGGGACCGTTAATCAGCCCCAGCATTTT. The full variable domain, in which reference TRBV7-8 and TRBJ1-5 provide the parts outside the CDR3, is GAGVSQSPRYKVAKRGQDVALRCDPISGHVSLFWYQQALGQGPEFLTYFQNEAQLDKSGLPSDRFFAERPEGSVSTLKIQRTQQEDSAVYLCASSYGTVNQPQHFGDGTRLSIL.

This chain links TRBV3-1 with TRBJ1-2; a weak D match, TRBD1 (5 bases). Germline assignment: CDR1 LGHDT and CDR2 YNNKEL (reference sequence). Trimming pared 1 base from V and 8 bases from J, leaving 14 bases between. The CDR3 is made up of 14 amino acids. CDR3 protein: CASSQVAGLGGYTF. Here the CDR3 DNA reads TGTGCCAGCAGCCAAGTTGCGGGGCTGGGGGGCTACACCTTC.

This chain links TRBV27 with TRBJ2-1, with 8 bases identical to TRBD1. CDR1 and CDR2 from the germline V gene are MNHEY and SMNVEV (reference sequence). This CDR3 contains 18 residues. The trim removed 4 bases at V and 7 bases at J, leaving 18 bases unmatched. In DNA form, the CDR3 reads TGTGCCAGCAGTTATTCCGTGATTGGTCAGGGGGCAAAGAATGAGCAGTTCTTC. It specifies CASSYSVIGQGAKNEQFF.

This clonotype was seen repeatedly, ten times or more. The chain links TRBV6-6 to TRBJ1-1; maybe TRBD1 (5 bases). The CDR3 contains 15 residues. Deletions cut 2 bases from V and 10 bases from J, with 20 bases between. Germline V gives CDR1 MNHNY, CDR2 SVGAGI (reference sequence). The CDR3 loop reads CASSYADTYGGGAFF. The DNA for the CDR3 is TGTGCCAGCAGTTACGCGGACACTTACGGGGGGGGAGCTTTCTTT.

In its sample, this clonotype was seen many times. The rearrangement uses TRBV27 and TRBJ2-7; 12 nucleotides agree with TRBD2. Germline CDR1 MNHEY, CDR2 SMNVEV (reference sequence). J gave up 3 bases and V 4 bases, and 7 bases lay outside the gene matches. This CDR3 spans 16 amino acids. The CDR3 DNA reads TGTGCCAGCAGTTCCTACGGACTAGCGGGAAACTACGAGCAGTACTTC. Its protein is CASSSYGLAGNYEQYF.

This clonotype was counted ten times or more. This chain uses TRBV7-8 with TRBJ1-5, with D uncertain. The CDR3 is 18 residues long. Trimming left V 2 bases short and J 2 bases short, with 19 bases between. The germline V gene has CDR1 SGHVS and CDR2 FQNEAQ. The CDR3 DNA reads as TGTGCCAGCAGCTTAAGTGACGCGGGGATCGGGGGCAATCAGCCCCAGCATTTT. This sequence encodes CASSLSDAGIGGNQPQHF.

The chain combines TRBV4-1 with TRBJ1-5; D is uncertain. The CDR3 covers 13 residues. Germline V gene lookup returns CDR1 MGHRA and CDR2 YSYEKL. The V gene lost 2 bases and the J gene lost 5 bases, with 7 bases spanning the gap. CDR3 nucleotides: TGCGCCAGCAGCCAATATTTCGATCAGCCCCAGCATTTT. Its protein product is CASSQYFDQPQHF.

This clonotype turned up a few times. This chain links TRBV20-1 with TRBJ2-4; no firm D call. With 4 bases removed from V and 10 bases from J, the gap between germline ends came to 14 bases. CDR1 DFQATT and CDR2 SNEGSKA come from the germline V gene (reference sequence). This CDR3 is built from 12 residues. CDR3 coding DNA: TGCAGTGCTAACCGACACCAAGGGATTCAGTACTTC. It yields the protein CSANRHQGIQYF.

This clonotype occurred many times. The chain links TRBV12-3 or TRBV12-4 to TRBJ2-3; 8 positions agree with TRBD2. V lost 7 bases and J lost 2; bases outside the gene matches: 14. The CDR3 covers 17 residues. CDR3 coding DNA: TGTGCCAGCAATCTTTCGGGGTATAGCGGGAACACAGATACGCAGTATTTT. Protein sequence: CASNLSGYSGNTDTQYF.

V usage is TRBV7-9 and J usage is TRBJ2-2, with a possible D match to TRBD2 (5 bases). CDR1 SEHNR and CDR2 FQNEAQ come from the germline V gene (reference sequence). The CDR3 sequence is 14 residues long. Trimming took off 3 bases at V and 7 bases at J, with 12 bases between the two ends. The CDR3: CASSFTAGSGELFF. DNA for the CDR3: TGTGCCAGCAGCTTTACGGCTGGGAGCGGGGAGCTGTTTTTT.

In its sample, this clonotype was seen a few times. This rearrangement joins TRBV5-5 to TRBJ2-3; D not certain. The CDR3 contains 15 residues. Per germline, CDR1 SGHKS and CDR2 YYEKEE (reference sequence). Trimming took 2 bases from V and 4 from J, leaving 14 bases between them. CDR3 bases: TGTGCCAGCAGCTTACGTCTTACCTGGGCAGATACGCAGTATTTT. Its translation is CASSLRLTWADTQYF.

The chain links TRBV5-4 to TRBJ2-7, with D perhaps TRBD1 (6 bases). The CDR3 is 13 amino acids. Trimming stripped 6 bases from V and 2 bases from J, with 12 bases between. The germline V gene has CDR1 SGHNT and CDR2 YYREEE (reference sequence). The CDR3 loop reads CASTIRDTYEQYF. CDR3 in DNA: TGTGCCAGCACCATTAGGGACACCTACGAGCAGTACTTC. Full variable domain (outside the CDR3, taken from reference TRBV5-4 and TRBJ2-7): ETGVTQSPTHLIKTRGQQVTLRCSSQSGHNTVSWYQQALGQGPQFIFQYYREEENGRGNFPPRFSGLQFPNYSSELNVNALELDDSALYLCASTIRDTYEQYFGPGTRLTVT.

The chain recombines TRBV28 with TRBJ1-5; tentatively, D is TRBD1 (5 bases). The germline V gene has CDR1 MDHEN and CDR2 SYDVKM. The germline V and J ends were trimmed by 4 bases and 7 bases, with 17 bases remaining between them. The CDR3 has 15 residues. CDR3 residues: CASSYRDGIEQPQHF. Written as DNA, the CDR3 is TGTGCCAGCAGTTATCGGGACGGGATAGAGCAGCCCCAGCATTTT.

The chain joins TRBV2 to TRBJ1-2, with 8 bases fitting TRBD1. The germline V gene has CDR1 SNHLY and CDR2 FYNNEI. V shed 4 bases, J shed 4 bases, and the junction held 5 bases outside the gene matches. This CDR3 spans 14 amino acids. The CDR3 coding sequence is TGTGCCAGCAGTGTATCGGGACAGGTCTATGGCTACACCTTC. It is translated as CASSVSGQVYGYTF.

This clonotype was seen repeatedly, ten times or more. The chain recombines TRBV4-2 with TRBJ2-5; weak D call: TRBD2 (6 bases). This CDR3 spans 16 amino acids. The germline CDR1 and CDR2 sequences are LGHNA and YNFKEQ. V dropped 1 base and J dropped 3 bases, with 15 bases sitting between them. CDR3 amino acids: CASSQGFSGQEETQYF. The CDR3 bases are TGTGCCAGCAGCCAAGGATTTAGCGGACAAGAAGAGACCCAGTACTTC.

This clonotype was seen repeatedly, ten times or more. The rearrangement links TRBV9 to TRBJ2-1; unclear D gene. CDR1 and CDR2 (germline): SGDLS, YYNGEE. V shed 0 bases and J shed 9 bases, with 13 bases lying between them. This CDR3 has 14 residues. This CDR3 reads CASSVAVPSIEQFF. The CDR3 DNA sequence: TGTGCCAGCAGCGTAGCCGTACCTAGTATTGAGCAGTTCTTC.

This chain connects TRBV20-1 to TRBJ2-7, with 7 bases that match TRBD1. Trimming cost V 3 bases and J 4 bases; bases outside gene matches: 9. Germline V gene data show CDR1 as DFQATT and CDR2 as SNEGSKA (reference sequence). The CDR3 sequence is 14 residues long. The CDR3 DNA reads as TGCAGTGCTAGGCTCGGGACAGATAATTACGAGCAGTACTTC. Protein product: CSARLGTDNYEQYF.

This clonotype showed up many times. The CDR3 sequence: CASSYSFGGDSEQFF. CDR3 coding DNA: TGTGCCAGCAGTTACTCATTCGGGGGAGATAGTGAGCAGTTCTTC. The genes are TRBV6-2 or TRBV6-3 and TRBJ2-1; maybe TRBD2 (6 bases). Trimming removed 0 bases from V and 9 bases from J, with 15 bases in between. Per the germline V gene, CDR1 is MNHEY and CDR2 is SVGEGT. There are 15 residues in the CDR3.

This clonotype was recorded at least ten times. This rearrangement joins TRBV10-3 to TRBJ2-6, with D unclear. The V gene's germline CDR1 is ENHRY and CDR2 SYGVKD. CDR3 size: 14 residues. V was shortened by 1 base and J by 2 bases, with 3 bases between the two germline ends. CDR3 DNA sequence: TGTGCCATCAGTGAGTTGCCTGGGGCCAACGTCCTGACTTTC. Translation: CAISELPGANVLTF.

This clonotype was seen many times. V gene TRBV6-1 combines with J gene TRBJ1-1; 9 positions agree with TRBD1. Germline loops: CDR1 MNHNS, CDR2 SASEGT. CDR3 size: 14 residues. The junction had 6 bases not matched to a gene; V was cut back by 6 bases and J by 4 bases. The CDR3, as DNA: TGTGCCAGCAGGTACAGGGGGCGGGGCACTGAAGCTTTCTTT. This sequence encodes CASRYRGRGTEAFF.

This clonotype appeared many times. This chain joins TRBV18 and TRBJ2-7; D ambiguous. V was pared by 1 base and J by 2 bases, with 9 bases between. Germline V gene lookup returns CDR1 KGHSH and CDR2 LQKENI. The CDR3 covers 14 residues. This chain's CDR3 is CASSPRTHPYEQYF. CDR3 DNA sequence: TGTGCCAGCTCACCACGGACCCACCCCTACGAGCAGTACTTC.

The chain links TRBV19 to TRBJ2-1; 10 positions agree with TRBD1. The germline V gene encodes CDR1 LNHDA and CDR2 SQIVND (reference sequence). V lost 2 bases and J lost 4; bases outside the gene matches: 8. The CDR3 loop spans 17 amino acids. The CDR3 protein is CASSISSGTGVYNEQFF. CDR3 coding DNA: TGTGCCAGTAGTATATCATCCGGGACAGGGGTTTACAATGAGCAGTTCTTC.

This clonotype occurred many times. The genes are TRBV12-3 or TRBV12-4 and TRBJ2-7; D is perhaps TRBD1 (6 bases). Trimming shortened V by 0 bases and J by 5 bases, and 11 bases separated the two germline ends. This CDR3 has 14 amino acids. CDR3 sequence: CASSLARRTDEQYF. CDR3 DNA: TGTGCCAGCAGTTTAGCGCGCAGGACAGACGAGCAGTACTTC.